Following are 14 T cell receptor beta chains from one sample sequenced in a study of blood T cell repertoires in COVID-19. Generated by immunoSEQ multiplex PCR, the TCRdb table keeps only in-frame clones and is missing some. The sample shows around 280,000 clones, around 85% of them seen only once. The source material was peripheral blood. These receptors were taken from a woman aged 25 to 39 who had recovered from COVID-19.

This sequence joins TRBV5-1 and TRBJ2-1; the match to TRBD1 covers 9 bases. The CDR3 is 14 amino acids. V dropped 4 bases and J dropped 7; count of bases not matched to a gene: 6. Germline CDR1 and CDR2: SGHRS and YFSETQ. In DNA, the CDR3 is TGCGCCAGCAGCCCCGGGACAGGGCGGAATGAGCAGTTCTTC. As protein: CASSPGTGRNEQFF.

The chain joins TRBV25-1 to TRBJ2-1, with a possible D match to TRBD2 (6 bases). With 1 base removed from V and 5 bases from J, the gap between germline ends came to 21 bases. Germline CDR1 MGHDK, CDR2 SYGVNS. The CDR3 contains 18 residues. The CDR3 region is CASSELEIAAGIDNEQFF. CDR3 DNA sequence: TGTGCCAGCAGTGAATTGGAGATAGCGGCGGGGATTGACAATGAGCAGTTCTTC.

The rearrangement uses TRBV2 and TRBJ2-2; TRBD2 matches 9 bases. With 7 bases clipped from V and 5 bases from J, the junction kept 8 bases outside the gene matches. In germline, CDR1 is SNHLY, CDR2 FYNNEI. The CDR3 spans 15 residues. The CDR3 nucleotides are TGTGCCAGCACATTAGCGGGGGAACGGACCGGGGAGCTGTTTTTT. This encodes CASTLAGERTGELFF. The full variable domain, rest sourced from reference TRBV2 and TRBJ2-2, is EPEVTQTPSHQVTQMGQEVILRCVPISNHLYFYWYRQILGQKVEFLVSFYNNEISEKSEIFDDQFSVERPDGSNFTLKIRSTKLEDSAMYFCASTLAGERTGELFFGEGSRLTVL.

This chain links TRBV7-2 with TRBJ1-2, with D possibly being TRBD1 (6 bases). V was clipped by 5 bases and J by 6 bases, with 16 bases between them. The CDR3 consists of 14 residues. Germline CDR1 reads SGHTA; CDR2 reads FQGNSA. CDR3 in DNA: TGTGCCAGCAGCGGAGGCAGGGGTAGGCATGGCTACACCTTC. Its translation: CASSGGRGRHGYTF.

This clone came up a few times. The chain has TRBV19 and TRBJ1-5; the match to TRBD1 covers 10 bases. The CDR3 is made up of 15 amino acids. The ends lost 5 bases at V and 2 bases at J; junction bases unmatched: 3. Germline V gene sequence: CDR1 LNHDA, CDR2 SQIVND (reference sequence). The CDR3 loop reads CASSRGTGGNQPQHF. In DNA form, the CDR3 reads TGTGCCAGTAGTCGGGGGACAGGGGGCAATCAGCCCCAGCATTTT.

This clone was found a few times. J is TRBJ1-1 and V is TRBV7-9, with D perhaps TRBD1 (6 bases). The germline V gene has CDR1 SEHNR and CDR2 FQNEAQ (reference sequence). Deletions cut 6 bases from V and 8 bases from J, with 10 bases between. This CDR3 region has 11 residues. The CDR3 sequence: CASSRGGEAFF. Written as DNA, the CDR3 is TGTGCCAGCAGTCGAGGGGGAGAAGCTTTCTTT.

This rearrangement joins TRBV7-2 to TRBJ2-1; 8 bases line up with TRBD2. Germline lookup yields CDR1 SGHTA and CDR2 FQGNSA. This CDR3 region has 16 residues. The ends lost 4 bases at V and 1 base at J; junction bases unmatched: 6. CDR3 sequence (DNA): TGTGCCAGCAGCTCCAAAGCGGGGGCTTCCTACAATGAGCAGTTCTTC. Residues: CASSSKAGASYNEQFF.

The sample holds one count of this clone. The rearrangement joins TRBV18 to TRBJ2-5, with 7 bases that match TRBD1. Germline loops: CDR1 KGHSH, CDR2 LQKENI. This CDR3 has 14 amino acids. V was pared by 3 bases and J by 3 bases, with 4 bases of the junction left unmatched. As DNA, the CDR3 is TGTGCCAGCTCACCTTGGACAGGAGAAGAGACCCAGTACTTC. This sequence encodes CASSPWTGEETQYF.

This chain uses TRBV2 with TRBJ2-1; TRBD1 agrees at 7 bases. V lost 6 bases and J lost 6; bases outside the gene matches: 5. CDR3 length equals 13 residues. Germline-derived CDR1 and CDR2 are SNHLY and FYNNEI. CDR3 coding DNA: TGTGCCAGCAGCGCCGGGACAGTCAATGAGCAGTTCTTC. Amino acid sequence: CASSAGTVNEQFF.

CDR3 residues: CAYIPGQGAPTGELFF. For the CDR3, the DNA is TGTGCCTATATACCGGGACAGGGGGCCCCGACCGGGGAGCTGTTTTTT. The V and J genes are TRBV30 and TRBJ2-2; TRBD1 matches at 12 bases. J was trimmed by 5 bases and V by 7 bases; bases with no gene match: 11. Germline CDR1 is GTSNPN and CDR2 is SVGIG (reference sequence). The CDR3 runs 16 residues.

This clone came up a few times. V usage is TRBV2 and J usage is TRBJ1-1; D is undetermined. Germline loops: CDR1 SNHLY, CDR2 FYNNEI. V lost 5 bases to trimming and J lost 1 base, with 11 bases between them. The CDR3 extends over 14 amino acids. CDR3 coding DNA: TGTGCCAGCAGTTTACTAGTTGGGAACACTGAAGCTTTCTTT. Its protein is CASSLLVGNTEAFF.

The gene calls are TRBV4-2 and TRBJ2-1, with 10 positions matching TRBD2. Unmatched junction bases numbered 15, after V lost 4 bases and J lost 9 bases. In germline, CDR1 is LGHNA, CDR2 YNFKEQ. There are 17 residues in the CDR3. The CDR3 region has the DNA TGTGCCAGCAGCCCCTACCCTAGCGGGAGCCAATTGCGTGAGCAGTTCTTC. Its translation is CASSPYPSGSQLREQFF.

The CDR3 coding sequence is TGCGCCAGCAGCTCTTGGGGCCAGGCGGCCTCGGATACGCAGTATTTT. Its protein is CASSSWGQAASDTQYF. The gene calls are TRBV5-1 and TRBJ2-3; tentative D call: TRBD1 (5 bases). The CDR3 contains 16 residues. V was clipped by 3 bases and J by 6 bases, with 20 bases between them. Germline V gene lookup returns CDR1 SGHRS and CDR2 YFSETQ.

This clone appeared a single time. This chain links TRBV11-2 with TRBJ1-5; possibly TRBD1 for D (5 bases). V dropped 2 bases and J dropped 6 bases, with 8 bases sitting between them. Germline CDR1 SGHAT, CDR2 FQNNGV. The CDR3 sequence is 13 residues long. CDR3 sequence: CASSLQGSQPQHF. As DNA, the CDR3 is TGTGCCAGCAGCTTACAGGGTAGTCAGCCCCAGCATTTT.